The next 24 T cell receptor beta chains were all read from a single sample in a study of blood T cell repertoires in COVID-19. The table came from immunoSEQ multiplex PCR; TCRdb's copy has only in-frame clones and leaves some out. The data hold about 100,000 clones, with 80% to 90% observed a single time. Sequencing was performed on peripheral blood. The receptors were gathered from a human donor in a cohort sampled during active COVID-19.

CDR3 DNA sequence: TGTGCCAGTAAACCCGGGCAGGGGCGATGGAGCACAGATACGCAGTATTTT. Translation gives CASKPGQGRWSTDTQYF. The V call is TRBV19, the J call TRBJ2-3; the D gene is possibly TRBD1 (6 bases). CDR1 and CDR2 (germline): LNHDA, SQIVND (reference sequence). This CDR3 region has 17 residues. The V end lost 7 bases, the J end lost 0 bases, and 20 bases lay between the germline ends. Filled out from reference TRBV19 and TRBJ2-3, the complete variable domain reads DGGITQSPKYLFRKEGQNVTLSCEQNLNHDAMYWYRQDPGQGLRLIYYSQIVNDFQKGDIAEGYSVSREKKESFPLTVTSAQKNPTAFYLCASKPGQGRWSTDTQYFGPGTRLTVL.

This clone was observed a single time. The chain recombines TRBV30 with TRBJ2-1, with TRBD2 matching 9 bases. Germline CDR1 reads GTSNPN; CDR2 reads SVGIG (reference sequence). CDR3 length equals 15 residues. Trimming took 4 bases from V and 4 from J; bases not matched to a gene: 8. CDR3 amino acids: CAWTFGTSLYNEQFF. In DNA, the CDR3 is TGTGCCTGGACATTCGGGACTAGCTTATACAATGAGCAGTTCTTC.

V gene TRBV28 combines with J gene TRBJ1-6, with no clear D. Between the trimmed V and J ends, which lost 10 bases and 8 bases, there was a span of 18 bases. This CDR3 has 14 residues. Germline CDR1 is MDHEN and CDR2 is SYDVKM. CDR3 residues: CATQRAGQDSPLHF. CDR3 coding DNA: TGTGCCACCCAACGGGCGGGCCAAGATTCACCCCTCCACTTT.

The chain is built from TRBV6-2 or TRBV6-3 and TRBJ2-3; tentative D call: TRBD1 (6 bases). The V end lost 5 bases, the J end lost 6 bases, and 9 bases lay between the germline ends. The CDR3 has 12 amino acids. Germline V gives CDR1 MNHEY, CDR2 SVGEGT. CDR3 region: CASSRDTDTQYF. The DNA of the CDR3 is TGTGCCAGCAGTAGGGACACTGATACGCAGTATTTT.

V usage is TRBV4-1 and J usage is TRBJ2-6; D not certain. Germline V gene data show CDR1 as MGHRA and CDR2 as YSYEKL. V lost 3 bases, J lost 0 bases, and 9 bases lay in between. This CDR3 comprises 16 residues. In DNA, the CDR3 is TGCGCCAGCAGCCAGAGCTTTAGCTCTGGGGCCAACGTCCTGACTTTC. Protein: CASSQSFSSGANVLTF.

This rearrangement joins TRBV6-5 to TRBJ2-7, with 9 bases aligning to TRBD1. The junction had 3 bases not matched to a gene; V was cut back by 6 bases and J by 0 bases. This CDR3 contains 14 residues. CDR1 and CDR2 from the germline V gene are MNHEY and SVGAGI. The CDR3 reads CASRGTGSSYEQYF. The CDR3, as DNA: TGTGCCAGCAGGGGGACAGGGAGCTCCTACGAGCAGTACTTC.

This chain joins TRBV27 and TRBJ2-7, with a possible D match to TRBD2 (7 bases). The germline CDR1 and CDR2 sequences are MNHEY and SMNVEV (reference sequence). Trimming left V 3 bases short and J 4 bases short, with 13 bases between. The CDR3 is 14 amino acids. The CDR3 DNA sequence: TGTGCCAGCAGTTTTCAGGGGAGGGCTTACGAGCAGTACTTC. This sequence encodes CASSFQGRAYEQYF.

This CDR3 reads CASGSPHGGYNEQFF. The DNA for the CDR3 is TGTGCTAGTGGTTCCCCTCATGGCGGTTACAATGAGCAGTTCTTC. This chain links TRBV12-5 with TRBJ2-1; unclear D gene. The CDR3 sequence is 15 residues long. Germline assignment: CDR1 LGHNT and CDR2 FRNRAP. The V end was cut by 4 bases, the J end by 4 bases, with 14 bases between. Filled out from reference TRBV12-5 and TRBJ2-1, the complete variable domain reads DARVTQTPRHKVTEMGQEVTMRCQPILGHNTVFWYRQTMMQGLELLAYFRNRAPLDDSGMPKDRFSAEMPDATLATLKIQPSEPRDSAVYFCASGSPHGGYNEQFFGPGTRLTVL.

The rearrangement uses TRBV15 and TRBJ1-5; a possible D gene is TRBD1 (6 bases). The CDR3 runs to 15 residues. V lost 5 bases and J lost 1, with 12 bases in between. Per germline, CDR1 LNHNV and CDR2 YYDKDF (reference sequence). The CDR3 DNA follows: TGTGCCACCAGCGCCGGGCAGGGGAGCAATCAGCCCCAGCATTTT. Translation: CATSAGQGSNQPQHF.

The chain links TRBV7-7 to TRBJ2-5; no firm D call. CDR1 is SSHAT and CDR2 is FNYEAQ in the germline V gene (reference sequence). CDR3 length: 15 residues. Trimming left V 1 base short and J 1 base short, with 10 bases between. CDR3 sequence reads: CASSLEAAPQETQYF. The CDR3 DNA reads as TGTGCCAGCAGCTTAGAGGCAGCGCCCCAAGAGACCCAGTACTTC. Using reference TRBV7-7 and TRBJ2-5 for the parts outside the CDR3, the full variable domain is GAGVSQSPRYKVTKRGQDVTLRCDPISSHATLYWYQQALGQGPEFLTYFNYEAQPDKSGLPSDRFSAERPEGSISTLTIQRTEQRDSAMYRCASSLEAAPQETQYFGPGTRLLVL.

The J gene is TRBJ1-1, the V gene TRBV30; perhaps TRBD1 as D (6 bases). The CDR3 is 14 residues long. Trimming removed 0 bases at V and 6 bases at J, with 14 bases between. Germline V CDR1 and CDR2: GTSNPN, SVGIG (reference sequence). The CDR3 nucleotides read TGTGCCTGGAGTGTACTCCAGGGGTTGGCTGAAGCTTTCTTT. It specifies CAWSVLQGLAEAFF. The full variable domain, with the rest looked up from reference TRBV30 and TRBJ1-1, is SQTIHQWPATLVQPVGSPLSLECTVEGTSNPNLYWYRQAAGRGLQLLFYSVGIGQISSEVPQNLSASRPQDRQFILSSKKLLLSDSGFYLCAWSVLQGLAEAFFGQGTRLTVV.

This clone was recorded once. The V gene is TRBV6-4, the J gene TRBJ1-6; possible D gene TRBD1, 6 bases. V was trimmed by 4 bases and J by 7 bases, leaving 11 bases between them. The CDR3 totals 14 residues. Germline loops: CDR1 MRHNA, CDR2 SNTAGT. CDR3 DNA: TGTGCCAGCAGTGTGGAAGGGGGAAATTCACCCCTCCACTTT. Amino acid sequence: CASSVEGGNSPLHF.

J is TRBJ2-1 and V is TRBV7-9, with 10 bases fitting TRBD2. J gave up 3 bases and V 4 bases, and 3 bases lay outside the gene matches. CDR1 and CDR2 (germline): SEHNR, FQNEAQ (reference sequence). This CDR3 is built from 15 residues. CDR3 residues: CASSSRTSGYNEQFF. The DNA of the CDR3 is TGTGCCAGCAGCTCCCGGACTAGCGGCTACAATGAGCAGTTCTTC.

This clone was counted ten times or more. The V gene is TRBV3-1 (or the pseudogene TRBV3-2), the J gene TRBJ2-7; a weak D match, TRBD1 (5 bases). The CDR3 sequence is 12 residues long. Germline loops: CDR1 LGHDT, CDR2 YNNKEL (reference sequence). V shed 5 bases and J shed 9 bases, with 14 bases lying between them. CDR3 sequence reads: CASSKHPQGQYF. CDR3 nucleotides: TGTGCCAGCAGCAAACACCCGCAGGGGCAGTACTTC.

The rearrangement joins TRBV28 to TRBJ2-3, with 10 bases matching TRBD2. The CDR3 is made up of 17 amino acids. Germline V gene lookup returns CDR1 MDHEN and CDR2 SYDVKM. Germline trimming cut 5 bases from V and 4 bases from J; bases unmatched to any gene: 12. The CDR3 region has the DNA TGTGCCAGCAGTGAACAGACACTAGCGGGAACTGCAGATACGCAGTATTTT. Translating it yields CASSEQTLAGTADTQYF.

This sequence joins TRBV5-1 and TRBJ2-7; D uncertain. This CDR3 has 11 residues. Germline V CDR1 and CDR2: SGHRS, YFSETQ. Between the trimmed V and J ends, which lost 5 bases and 1 base, there was a span of 4 bases. The CDR3 sequence is CASSPSYEQYF. CDR3 nucleotides: TGCGCCAGCAGTCCTTCCTACGAGCAGTACTTC.

The chain couples TRBV5-1 to TRBJ2-5; D is perhaps TRBD1 (5 bases). Trimming pared 1 base from V and 2 bases from J, leaving 12 bases between. In germline, CDR1 is SGHRS, CDR2 YFSETQ. The CDR3 runs 15 residues. The CDR3 is CASSLQRGPQETQYF. In DNA form, the CDR3 reads TGCGCCAGCAGCTTGCAAAGGGGCCCGCAAGAGACCCAGTACTTC.

V is TRBV19 and J is TRBJ1-5; TRBD1 might be the D (6 bases). Germline loops: CDR1 LNHDA, CDR2 SQIVND (reference sequence). The CDR3 totals 13 residues. Trimming removed 6 bases at V and 5 bases at J, with 11 bases between. The CDR3 reads CASRQGFDQPQHF. DNA for the CDR3: TGTGCCAGTAGACAGGGATTCGATCAGCCCCAGCATTTT.

The gene calls are TRBV7-9 and TRBJ1-1; weak D call: TRBD1 (6 bases). Trimming stripped 1 base from V and 4 bases from J, with 16 bases between. CDR3 size: 16 residues. Germline CDR1 SEHNR, CDR2 FQNEAQ (reference sequence). The CDR3 region is CASSLVLGHPFTEAFF. For the CDR3, the DNA is TGTGCCAGCAGCTTAGTTTTGGGACATCCATTCACTGAAGCTTTCTTT.

J is TRBJ2-1 and V is TRBV3-1 (or the pseudogene TRBV3-2); 9 bases line up with TRBD2. CDR1 and CDR2 (germline): LGHDT, YNNKEL (reference sequence). The CDR3 is 16 residues long. J lost 7 bases, V lost 4 bases, and 11 bases had no gene match. The CDR3 reads CASSPRGGRARNEQFF. In nucleotides, the CDR3 is TGTGCCAGCAGCCCCCGAGGCGGGAGGGCCAGGAATGAGCAGTTCTTC.

The gene calls are TRBV7-6 and TRBJ1-2; a possible D gene is TRBD1 (5 bases). Trimming pared 2 bases from V and 0 bases from J, leaving 13 bases between. This CDR3 comprises 16 residues. CDR1 and CDR2 from the germline V gene are SGHVS and FNYEAQ. As DNA, the CDR3 is TGTGCCAGCAGCTTACGTCCGGACACCTCTAACTATGGCTACACCTTC. Its protein product is CASSLRPDTSNYGYTF.

The rearrangement uses TRBV10-2 and TRBJ1-1; no clear D. Deletions cut 6 bases from V and 7 bases from J, with 15 bases between. CDR3 size: 13 residues. Germline CDR1 WSHSY, CDR2 SAAADI. CDR3: CASRSRTGGEAFF. As DNA, the CDR3 is TGCGCCAGCAGGTCCAGAACCGGAGGTGAAGCTTTCTTT.

The chain combines TRBV5-1 with TRBJ2-3, with TRBD1 matching over 9 bases. CDR1 SGHRS and CDR2 YFSETQ come from the germline V gene. Losses at the gene ends were 4 bases for V and 5 bases for J; bases not matched to a gene: 8. The CDR3 runs to 15 residues. This CDR3 reads CASSPRTGAGDTQYF. Written as DNA, the CDR3 is TGCGCCAGCAGCCCTCGGACAGGGGCAGGAGATACGCAGTATTTT.

This clone was observed a few times. The rearrangement joins TRBV5-1 to TRBJ2-1, with D maybe TRBD2 (6 bases). This CDR3 region has 14 residues. Trimming removed 3 bases from V and 4 bases from J, with 11 bases in between. Germline V lookup: CDR1 SGHRS, CDR2 YFSETQ. The chain's CDR3 is CASSSAGGYNEQFF. CDR3 nucleotide sequence: TGCGCCAGCAGCTCGGCCGGGGGATACAATGAGCAGTTCTTC.